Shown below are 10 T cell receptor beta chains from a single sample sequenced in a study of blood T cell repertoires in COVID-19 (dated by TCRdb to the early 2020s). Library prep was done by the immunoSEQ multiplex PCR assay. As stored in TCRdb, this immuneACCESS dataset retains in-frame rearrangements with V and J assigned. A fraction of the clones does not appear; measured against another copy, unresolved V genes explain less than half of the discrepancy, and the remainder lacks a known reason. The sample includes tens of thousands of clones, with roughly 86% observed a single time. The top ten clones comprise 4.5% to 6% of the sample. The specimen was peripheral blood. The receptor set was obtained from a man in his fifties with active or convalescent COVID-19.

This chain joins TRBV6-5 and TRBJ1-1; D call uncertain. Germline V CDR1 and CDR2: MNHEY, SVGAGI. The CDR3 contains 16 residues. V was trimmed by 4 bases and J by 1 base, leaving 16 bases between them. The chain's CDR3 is CASSSLTGQGNTEAFF. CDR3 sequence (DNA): TGTGCCAGCAGTTCCCTCACGGGTCAAGGGAACACTGAAGCTTTCTTT.

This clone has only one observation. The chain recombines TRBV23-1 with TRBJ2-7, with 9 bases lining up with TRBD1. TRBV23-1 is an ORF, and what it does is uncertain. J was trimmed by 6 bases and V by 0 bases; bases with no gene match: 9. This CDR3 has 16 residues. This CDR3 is CASSQSSRTGEFEQYV. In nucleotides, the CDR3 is TGCGCCAGCAGTCAATCGAGTAGGACAGGGGAGTTCGAGCAGTACGTC.

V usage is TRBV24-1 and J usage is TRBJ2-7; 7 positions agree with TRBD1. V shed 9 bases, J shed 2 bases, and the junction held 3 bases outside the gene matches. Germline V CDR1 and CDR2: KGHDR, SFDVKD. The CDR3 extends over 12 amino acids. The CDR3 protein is CATGQDPYEQYF. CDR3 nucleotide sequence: TGTGCCACCGGACAGGATCCCTACGAGCAGTACTTC.

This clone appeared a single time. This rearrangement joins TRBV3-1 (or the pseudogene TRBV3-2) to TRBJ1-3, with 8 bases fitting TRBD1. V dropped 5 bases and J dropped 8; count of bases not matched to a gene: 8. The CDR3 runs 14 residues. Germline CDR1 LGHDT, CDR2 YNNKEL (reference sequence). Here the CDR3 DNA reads TGTGCCAGCAGCTTGGGACAGGTCGCGGACACCATATATTTT. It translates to CASSLGQVADTIYF.

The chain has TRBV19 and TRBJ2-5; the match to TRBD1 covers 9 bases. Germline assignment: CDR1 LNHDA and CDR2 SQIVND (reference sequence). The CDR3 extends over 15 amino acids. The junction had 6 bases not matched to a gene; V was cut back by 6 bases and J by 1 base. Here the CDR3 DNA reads TGTGCCAGTAGCCTAGACAGGGGGGCCCAAGAGACCCAGTACTTC. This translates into CASSLDRGAQETQYF.

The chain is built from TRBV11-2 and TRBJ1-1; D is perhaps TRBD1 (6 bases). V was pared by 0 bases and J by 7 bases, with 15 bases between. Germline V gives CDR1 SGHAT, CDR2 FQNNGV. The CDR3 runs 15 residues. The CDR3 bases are TGTGCCAGCAGCTTAGAAGGCAGGGGCGGGGGTGAAGCTTTCTTT. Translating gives CASSLEGRGGGEAFF.

The CDR3 region has the DNA TGTGCCAGCAGACAGCCTAACACCGGGGAGCTGTTTTTT. Amino acids: CASRQPNTGELFF. The chain links TRBV28 to TRBJ2-2; no firm D call. The CDR3 length is 13 residues. V was cut by 6 bases and J by 2 bases, with 7 bases left in between. The germline CDR1 and CDR2 sequences are MDHEN and SYDVKM.

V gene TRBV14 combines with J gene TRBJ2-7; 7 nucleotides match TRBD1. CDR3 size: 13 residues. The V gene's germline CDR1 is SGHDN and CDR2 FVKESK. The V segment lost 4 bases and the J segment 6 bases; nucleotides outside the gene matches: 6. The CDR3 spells CASSREQGSEQYF. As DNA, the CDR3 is TGTGCCAGCAGCCGGGAACAGGGGTCCGAGCAGTACTTC.

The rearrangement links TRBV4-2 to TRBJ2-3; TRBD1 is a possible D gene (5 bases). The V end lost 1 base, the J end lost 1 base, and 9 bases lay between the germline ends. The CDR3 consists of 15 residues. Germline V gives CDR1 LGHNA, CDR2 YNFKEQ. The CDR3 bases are TGTGCCAGCAGCCAAGGCCAGGGTCGCACAGATACGCAGTATTTT. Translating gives CASSQGQGRTDTQYF.

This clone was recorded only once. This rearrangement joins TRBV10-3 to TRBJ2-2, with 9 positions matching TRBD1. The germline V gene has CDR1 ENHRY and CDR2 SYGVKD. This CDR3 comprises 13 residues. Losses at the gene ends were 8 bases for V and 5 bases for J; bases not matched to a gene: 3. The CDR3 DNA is TGTGCCATCCCGGGACAGGGAACCGGGGAGCTGTTTTTT. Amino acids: CAIPGQGTGELFF.